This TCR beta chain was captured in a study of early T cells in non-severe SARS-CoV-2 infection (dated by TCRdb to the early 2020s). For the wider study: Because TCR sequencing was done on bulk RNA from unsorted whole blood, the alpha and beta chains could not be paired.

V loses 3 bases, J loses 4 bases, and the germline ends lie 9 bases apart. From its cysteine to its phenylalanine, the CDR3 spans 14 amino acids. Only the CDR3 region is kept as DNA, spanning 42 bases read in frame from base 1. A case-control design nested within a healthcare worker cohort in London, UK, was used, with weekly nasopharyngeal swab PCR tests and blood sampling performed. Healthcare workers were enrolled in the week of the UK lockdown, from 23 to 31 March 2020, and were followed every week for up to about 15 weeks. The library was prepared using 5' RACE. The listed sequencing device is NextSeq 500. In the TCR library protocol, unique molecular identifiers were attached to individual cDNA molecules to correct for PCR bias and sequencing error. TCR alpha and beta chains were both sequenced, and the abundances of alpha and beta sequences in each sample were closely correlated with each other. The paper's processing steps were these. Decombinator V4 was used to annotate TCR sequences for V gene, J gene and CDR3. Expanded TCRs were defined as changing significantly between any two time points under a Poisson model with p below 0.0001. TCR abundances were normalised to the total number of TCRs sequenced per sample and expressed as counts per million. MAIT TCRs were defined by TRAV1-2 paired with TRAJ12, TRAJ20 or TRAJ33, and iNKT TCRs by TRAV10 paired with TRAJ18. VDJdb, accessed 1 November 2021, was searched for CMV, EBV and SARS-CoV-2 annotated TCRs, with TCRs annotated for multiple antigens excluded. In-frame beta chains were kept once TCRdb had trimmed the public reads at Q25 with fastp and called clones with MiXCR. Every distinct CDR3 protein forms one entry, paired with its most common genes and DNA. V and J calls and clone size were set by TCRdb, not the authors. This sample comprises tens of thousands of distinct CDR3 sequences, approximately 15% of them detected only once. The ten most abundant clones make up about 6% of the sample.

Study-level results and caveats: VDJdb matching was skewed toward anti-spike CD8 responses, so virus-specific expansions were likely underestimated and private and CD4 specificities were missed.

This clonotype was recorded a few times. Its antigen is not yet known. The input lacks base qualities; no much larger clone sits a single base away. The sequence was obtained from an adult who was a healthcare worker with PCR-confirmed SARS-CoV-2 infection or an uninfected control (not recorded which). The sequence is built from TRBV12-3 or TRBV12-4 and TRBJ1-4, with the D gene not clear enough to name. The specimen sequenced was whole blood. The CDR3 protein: CASSFDGLNEKLFF. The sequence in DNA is TGTGCCAGCAGTTTTGACGGACTTAATGAAAAACTGTTTTTT.